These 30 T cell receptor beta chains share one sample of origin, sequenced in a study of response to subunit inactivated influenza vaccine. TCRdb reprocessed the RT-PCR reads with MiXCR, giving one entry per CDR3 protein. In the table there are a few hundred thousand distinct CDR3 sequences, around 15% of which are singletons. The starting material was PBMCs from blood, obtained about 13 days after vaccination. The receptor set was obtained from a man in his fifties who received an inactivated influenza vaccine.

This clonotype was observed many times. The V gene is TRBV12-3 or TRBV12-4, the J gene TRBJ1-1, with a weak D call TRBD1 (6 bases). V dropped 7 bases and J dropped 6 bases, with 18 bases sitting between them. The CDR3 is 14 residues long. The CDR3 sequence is CASNYRGGPAEAFF. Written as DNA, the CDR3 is TGTGCCAGCAATTATCGAGGGGGACCGGCTGAAGCTTTCTTT.

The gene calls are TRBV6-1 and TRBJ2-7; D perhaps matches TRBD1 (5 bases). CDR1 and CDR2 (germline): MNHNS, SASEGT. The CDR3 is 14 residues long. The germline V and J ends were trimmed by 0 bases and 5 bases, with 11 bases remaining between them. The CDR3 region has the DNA TGTGCCAGCAGTGAAGCTCCAGGGATCGACGAGCAGTACTTC. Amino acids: CASSEAPGIDEQYF.

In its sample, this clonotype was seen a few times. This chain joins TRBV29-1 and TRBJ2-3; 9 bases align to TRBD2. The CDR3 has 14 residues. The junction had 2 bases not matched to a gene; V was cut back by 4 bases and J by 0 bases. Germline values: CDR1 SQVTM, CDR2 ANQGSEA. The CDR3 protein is CSVGTSASTDTQYF. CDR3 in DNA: TGCAGCGTTGGGACTAGCGCAAGCACAGATACGCAGTATTTT.

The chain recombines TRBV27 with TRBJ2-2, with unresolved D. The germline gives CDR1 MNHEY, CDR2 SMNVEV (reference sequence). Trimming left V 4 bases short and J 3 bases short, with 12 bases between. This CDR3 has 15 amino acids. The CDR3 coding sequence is TGTGCCAGCAGTTATCGCCGAGGTGACACCGGGGAGCTGTTTTTT. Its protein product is CASSYRRGDTGELFF.

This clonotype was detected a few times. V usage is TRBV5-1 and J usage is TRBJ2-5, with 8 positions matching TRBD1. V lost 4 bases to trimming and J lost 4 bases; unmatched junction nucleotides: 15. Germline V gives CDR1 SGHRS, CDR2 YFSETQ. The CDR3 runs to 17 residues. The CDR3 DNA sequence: TGCGCCAGCAGCACCGGGACAGGCGGAAGTCTGAGAGAGACCCAGTACTTC. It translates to CASSTGTGGSLRETQYF.

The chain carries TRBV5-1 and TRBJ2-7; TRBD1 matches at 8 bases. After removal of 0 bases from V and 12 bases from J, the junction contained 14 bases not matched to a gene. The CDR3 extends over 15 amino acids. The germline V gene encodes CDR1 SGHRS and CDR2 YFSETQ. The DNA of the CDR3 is TGCGCCAGCAGCTTGGGTTGGCAGGGGGCACTCCCCACGTACTTC. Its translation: CASSLGWQGALPTYF.

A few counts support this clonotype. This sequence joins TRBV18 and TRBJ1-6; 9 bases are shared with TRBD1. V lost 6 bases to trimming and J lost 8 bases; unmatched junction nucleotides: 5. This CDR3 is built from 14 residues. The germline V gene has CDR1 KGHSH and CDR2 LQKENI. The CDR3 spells CASSGTGSDSPLHF. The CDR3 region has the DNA TGTGCCAGCTCGGGGACAGGGTCTGATTCACCCCTCCACTTT.

CDR3 bases: TGCGCCAGCAGCCAAGAAGTAGTGGGGTTTGATTATGGCTACACCTTC. Its protein is CASSQEVVGFDYGYTF. V is TRBV4-3 and J is TRBJ1-2, with D hard to call. Germline lookup yields CDR1 LGHNA and CDR2 YSLEER. The V and J ends lost 0 bases and 5 bases respectively, with 16 bases between them. This CDR3 comprises 16 residues.

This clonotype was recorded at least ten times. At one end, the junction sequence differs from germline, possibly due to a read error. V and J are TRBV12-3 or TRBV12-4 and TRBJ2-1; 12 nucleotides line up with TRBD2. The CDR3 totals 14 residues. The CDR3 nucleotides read TGTGCCAGCAGTCTAGCGGGAGGGTACAATGAGCAGTTCTTC. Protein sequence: CASSLAGGYNEQFF.

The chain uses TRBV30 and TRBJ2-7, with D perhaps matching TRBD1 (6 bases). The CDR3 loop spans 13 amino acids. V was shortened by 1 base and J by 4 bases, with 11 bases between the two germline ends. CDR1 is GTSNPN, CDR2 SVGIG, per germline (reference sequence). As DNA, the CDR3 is TGTGCCTGGAGTGACGGACAGCTTTACGAGCAGTACTTC. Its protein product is CAWSDGQLYEQYF.

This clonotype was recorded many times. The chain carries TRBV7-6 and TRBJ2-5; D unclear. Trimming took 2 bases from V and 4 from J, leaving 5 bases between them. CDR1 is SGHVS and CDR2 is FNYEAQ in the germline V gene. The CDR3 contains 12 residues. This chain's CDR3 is CASSLSTETQYF. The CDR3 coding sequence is TGTGCCAGCAGCTTATCCACAGAGACCCAGTACTTC.

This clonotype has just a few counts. The CDR3 DNA reads as TGTGCCAGCAGCCCGCGGGAGTATGAGCAGTTCTTC. Translated: CASSPREYEQFF. The J gene is TRBJ2-1, the V gene TRBV7-6; TRBD2 agrees at 7 bases. Germline CDR1 is SGHVS and CDR2 is FNYEAQ. The junction had 3 bases not matched to a gene; V was cut back by 5 bases and J by 8 bases. CDR3 length: 12 residues.

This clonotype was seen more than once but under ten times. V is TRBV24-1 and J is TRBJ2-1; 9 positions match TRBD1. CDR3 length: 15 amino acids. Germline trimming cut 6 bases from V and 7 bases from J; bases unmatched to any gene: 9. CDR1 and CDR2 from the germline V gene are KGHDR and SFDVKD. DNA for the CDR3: TGTGCCACCAGTCCGACAGGGGGAATGCAGAATGAGCAGTTCTTC. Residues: CATSPTGGMQNEQFF.

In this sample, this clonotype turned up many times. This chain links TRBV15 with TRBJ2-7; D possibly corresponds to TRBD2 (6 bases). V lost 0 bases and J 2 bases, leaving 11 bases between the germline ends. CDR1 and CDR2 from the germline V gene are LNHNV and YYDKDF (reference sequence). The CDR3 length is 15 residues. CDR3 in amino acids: CATSRDDSGTYEQYF. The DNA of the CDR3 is TGTGCCACCAGCAGAGATGATAGCGGAACCTACGAGCAGTACTTC.

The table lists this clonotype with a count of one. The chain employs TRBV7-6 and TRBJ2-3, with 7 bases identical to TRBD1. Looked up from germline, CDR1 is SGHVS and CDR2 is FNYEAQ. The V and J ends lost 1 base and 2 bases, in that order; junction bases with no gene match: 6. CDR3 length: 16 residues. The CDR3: CASSLGGGRFTDTQYF. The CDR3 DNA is TGTGCCAGCAGCTTAGGAGGGGGCAGATTCACAGATACGCAGTATTTT. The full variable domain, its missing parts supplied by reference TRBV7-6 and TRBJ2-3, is GAGVSQSPRYKVTKRGQDVALRCDPISGHVSLYWYRQALGQGPEFLTYFNYEAQQDKSGLPNDRFSAERPEGSISTLTIQRTEQRDSAMYRCASSLGGGRFTDTQYFGPGTRLTVL.

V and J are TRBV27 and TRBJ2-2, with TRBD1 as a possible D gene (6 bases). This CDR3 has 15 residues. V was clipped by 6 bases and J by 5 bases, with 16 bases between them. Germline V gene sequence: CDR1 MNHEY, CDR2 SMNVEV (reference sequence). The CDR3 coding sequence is TGTGCCAGCAGCCCCGGGACACTACCGACCGGGGAGCTGTTTTTT. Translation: CASSPGTLPTGELFF.

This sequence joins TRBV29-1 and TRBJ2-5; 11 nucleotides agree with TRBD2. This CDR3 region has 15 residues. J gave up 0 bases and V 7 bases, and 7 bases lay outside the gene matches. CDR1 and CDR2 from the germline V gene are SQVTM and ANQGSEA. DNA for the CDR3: TGCAGCGCTTCTAGCGGGAGGTGGGACCAAGAGACCCAGTACTTC. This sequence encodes CSASSGRWDQETQYF.

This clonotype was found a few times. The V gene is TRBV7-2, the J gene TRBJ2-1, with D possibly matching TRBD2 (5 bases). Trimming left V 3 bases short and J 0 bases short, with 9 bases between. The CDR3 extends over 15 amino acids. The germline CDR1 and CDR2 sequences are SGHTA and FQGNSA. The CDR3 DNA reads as TGTGCCAGCAGCTTGGTACTAGACTCCTACAATGAGCAGTTCTTC. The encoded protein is CASSLVLDSYNEQFF.

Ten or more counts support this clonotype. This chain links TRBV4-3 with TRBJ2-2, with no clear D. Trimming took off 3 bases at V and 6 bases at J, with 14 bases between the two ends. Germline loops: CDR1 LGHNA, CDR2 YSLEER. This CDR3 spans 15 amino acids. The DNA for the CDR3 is TGCGCCAGCAGCCAGGATTGGGGTATCGCCGGGGAGCTGTTTTTT. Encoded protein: CASSQDWGIAGELFF.

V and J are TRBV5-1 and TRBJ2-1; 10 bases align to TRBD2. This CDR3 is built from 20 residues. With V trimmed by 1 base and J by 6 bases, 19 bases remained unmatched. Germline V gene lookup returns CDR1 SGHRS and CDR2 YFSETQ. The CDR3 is CASSLRSQGLLAGVGNEQFF. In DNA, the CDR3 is TGCGCCAGCAGCTTGCGCTCCCAGGGGCTGCTAGCGGGGGTTGGCAATGAGCAGTTCTTC. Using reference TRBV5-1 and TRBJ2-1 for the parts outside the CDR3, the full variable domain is KAGVTQTPRYLIKTRGQQVTLSCSPISGHRSVSWYQQTPGQGLQFLFEYFSETQRNKGNFPGRFSGRQFSNSRSEMNVSTLELGDSALYLCASSLRSQGLLAGVGNEQFFGPGTRLTVL.

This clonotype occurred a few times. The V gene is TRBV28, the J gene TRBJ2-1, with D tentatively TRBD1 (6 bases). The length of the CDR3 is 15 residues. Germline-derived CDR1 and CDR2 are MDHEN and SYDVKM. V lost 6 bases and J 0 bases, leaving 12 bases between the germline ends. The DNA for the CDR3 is TGTGCCAGCAGGAAGGACAGCCGCTCCTACAATGAGCAGTTCTTC. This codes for CASRKDSRSYNEQFF.

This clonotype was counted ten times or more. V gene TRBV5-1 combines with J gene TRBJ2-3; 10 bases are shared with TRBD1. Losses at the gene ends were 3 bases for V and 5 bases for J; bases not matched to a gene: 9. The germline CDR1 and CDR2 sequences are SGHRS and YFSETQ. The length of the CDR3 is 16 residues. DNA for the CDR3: TGCGCCAGCAGCTGGTCCCGGGACAGGGGAGGAGATACGCAGTATTTT. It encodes CASSWSRDRGGDTQYF.

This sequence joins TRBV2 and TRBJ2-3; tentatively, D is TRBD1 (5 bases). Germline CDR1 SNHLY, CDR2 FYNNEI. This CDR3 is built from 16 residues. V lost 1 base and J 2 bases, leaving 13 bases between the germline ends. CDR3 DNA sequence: TGTGCCAGCAGTGAAGGTAGCAGGGCGATCACAGATACGCAGTATTTT. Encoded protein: CASSEGSRAITDTQYF.

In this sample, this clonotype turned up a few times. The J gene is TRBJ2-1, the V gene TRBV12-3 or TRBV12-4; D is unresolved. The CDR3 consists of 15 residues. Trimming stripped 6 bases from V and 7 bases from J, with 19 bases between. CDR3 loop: CASSPHVGPWNEQFF. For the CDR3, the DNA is TGTGCCAGCAGCCCCCACGTTGGGCCCTGGAATGAGCAGTTCTTC.

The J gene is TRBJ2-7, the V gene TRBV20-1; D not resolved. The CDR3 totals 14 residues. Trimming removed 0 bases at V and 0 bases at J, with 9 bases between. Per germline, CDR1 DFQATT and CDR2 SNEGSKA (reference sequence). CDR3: CSARDLQVSYEQYF. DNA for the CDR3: TGCAGTGCTAGAGATCTCCAGGTCTCCTACGAGCAGTACTTC.

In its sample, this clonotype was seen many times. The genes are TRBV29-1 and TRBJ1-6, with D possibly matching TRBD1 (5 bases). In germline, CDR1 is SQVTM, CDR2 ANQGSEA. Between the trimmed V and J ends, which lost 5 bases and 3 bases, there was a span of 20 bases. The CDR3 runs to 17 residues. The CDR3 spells CSVRRQNAIGYNSPLHF. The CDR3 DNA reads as TGCAGCGTTCGGAGACAGAACGCTATCGGCTATAATTCACCCCTCCACTTT.

The CDR3 bases are TGTGCCAGCATTAGCGGGAGGGTCGCCGGGGAGCTGTTTTTT. As protein: CASISGRVAGELFF. This sequence joins TRBV6-5 and TRBJ2-2; 11 bases line up with TRBD2. Germline CDR1 MNHEY, CDR2 SVGAGI. The CDR3 is 14 residues long. Trimming at V came to 7 bases and at J to 6 bases, leaving 4 bases not matched to a gene.

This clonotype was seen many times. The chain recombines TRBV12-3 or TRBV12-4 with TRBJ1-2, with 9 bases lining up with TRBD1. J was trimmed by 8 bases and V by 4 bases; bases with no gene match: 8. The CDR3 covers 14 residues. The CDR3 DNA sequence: TGTGCCAGCAGTTCAACCGGGACAGGGAAAGGCTACACCTTC. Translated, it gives CASSSTGTGKGYTF.

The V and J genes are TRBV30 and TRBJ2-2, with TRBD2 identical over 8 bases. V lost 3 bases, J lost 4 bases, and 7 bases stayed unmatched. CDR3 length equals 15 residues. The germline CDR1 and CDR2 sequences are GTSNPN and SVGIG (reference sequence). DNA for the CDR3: TGTGCCTGGAGGCGGGGGGACTCGGGCACCGGGGAGCTGTTTTTT. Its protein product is CAWRRGDSGTGELFF. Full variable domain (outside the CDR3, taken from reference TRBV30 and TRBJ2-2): SQTIHQWPATLVQPVGSPLSLECTVEGTSNPNLYWYRQAAGRGLQLLFYSVGIGQISSEVPQNLSASRPQDRQFILSSKKLLLSDSGFYLCAWRRGDSGTGELFFGEGSRLTVL.

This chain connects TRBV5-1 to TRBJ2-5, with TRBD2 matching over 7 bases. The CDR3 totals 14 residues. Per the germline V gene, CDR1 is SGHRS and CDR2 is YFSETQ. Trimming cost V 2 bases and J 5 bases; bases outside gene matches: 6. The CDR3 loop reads CASSLWSGGETQYF. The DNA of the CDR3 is TGCGCCAGCAGCTTATGGTCCGGGGGGGAGACCCAGTACTTC.